This T cell receptor (beta chain) was observed in a study of T cell responses to AZD1222 COVID-19 vaccine. Findings and limits, study-wide: With dominance at 160-218 and 743-854, vaccine-associated CD4 TCRs spanned spike.

Clones were read by immunoSEQ multiplex PCR, and TCRdb kept only the in-frame ones, dropping some. The table includes 130,000 to 150,000 clones, 75% to 95% detected once. Trimming removed 1 base from V and 0 bases from J, with 13 bases in between. The germline V gene has CDR1 GTSNPN and CDR2 SVGIG (reference sequence). The CDR3 consists of 17 residues. As regards this clone: Its antigen is undetermined.

This sample comprised peripheral blood, obtained on day 0 of MenACWY control vaccination. The chain joins TRBV30 to TRBJ1-6; D not certain. The sequence was obtained from an adult in good health. The CDR3 region is CAWSASGPSSYNSPLHF. The DNA of the CDR3 is TGTGCCTGGAGTGCTAGCGGCCCCAGCTCCTATAATTCACCCCTCCACTTT.